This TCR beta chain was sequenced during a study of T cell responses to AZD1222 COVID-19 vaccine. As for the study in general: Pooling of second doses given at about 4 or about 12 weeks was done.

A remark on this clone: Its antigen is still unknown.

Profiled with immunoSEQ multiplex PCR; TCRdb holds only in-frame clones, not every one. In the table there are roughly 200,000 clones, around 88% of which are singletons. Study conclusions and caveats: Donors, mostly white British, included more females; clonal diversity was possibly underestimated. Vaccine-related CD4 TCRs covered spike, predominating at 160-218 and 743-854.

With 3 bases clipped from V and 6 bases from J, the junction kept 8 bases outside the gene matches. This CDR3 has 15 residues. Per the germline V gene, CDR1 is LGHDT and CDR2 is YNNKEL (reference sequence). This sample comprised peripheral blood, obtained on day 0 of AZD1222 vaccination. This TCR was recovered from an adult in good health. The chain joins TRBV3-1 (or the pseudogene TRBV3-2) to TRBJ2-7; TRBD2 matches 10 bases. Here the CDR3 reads CASSHVLAGVFEQYF. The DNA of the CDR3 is TGTGCCAGCAGCCACGTTCTAGCGGGGGTTTTCGAGCAGTACTTC.